This TCR beta chain was captured by sequencing in a study of tumor-infiltrating lymphocytes in oesophageal squamous cell carcinoma. The CDR3 is 13 amino acids. The V gene's germline CDR1 is MDHEN and CDR2 SYDVKM. The V end was cut by 5 bases, the J end by 8 bases, with 14 bases between. From the PCR reads, TCRdb called clonotypes with MiXCR, one entry per CDR3 protein. The sample has some 17,000 distinct CDR3 sequences; about 50% are singletons. This receptor was obtained from a female donor with esophageal squamous cell carcinoma. The rearrangement uses TRBV28 and TRBJ2-3; the D is unclear. The source material was normal esophageal tissue next to the tumor. The CDR3, as DNA: TGTGCCAGCAGTATCCAACCGGACGGTACGCAGTATTTT. Translated: CASSIQPDGTQYF.